The clone carrying this T cell receptor (beta chain) was picked up many times. This record belongs to a study of T-cell reconstitution after alpha-beta-depleted transplantation in children. The CDR3 spans 16 residues. With 0 bases removed from V and 3 bases from J, the gap between germline ends came to 13 bases. From germline, CDR1 is SGHTA and CDR2 FQGNSA. Library preparation (for TCRbeta) was performed with unique molecular identifiers. TCRdb recomputed calls from the PCR reads with MiXCR, one row per CDR3 protein. This sample has more than 200,000 distinct CDR3 sequences, with 9.7% found just once.

The chain recombines TRBV7-2 with TRBJ2-3; TRBD2 is a possible D gene (5 bases). The receptor's source is a human donor who donated a stem cell graft to a child with SCID. Sample: PBMCs from the stem cell graft donor, taken from the stem cell graft. CDR3 amino acids: CASSLAVPRGTDTQYF. CDR3 DNA: TGTGCCAGCAGCTTAGCGGTACCCCGAGGGACAGATACGCAGTATTTT.